Shown below are 17 T cell receptor beta chains from a single sample sequenced in a study of CD8 T cells in ankylosing spondylitis. TCRdb reprocessed the 5' RACE reads with MiXCR, giving one entry per CDR3 protein. The sample has tens of thousands of distinct CDR3 sequences; about 27% are singletons. The source material was blood, either unsorted or a sorted T cell fraction (not recorded which). The receptors stem from a male donor with ankylosing spondylitis or in good health (not recorded which).

This clonotype occurred a few times. One end of the junction does not line up with germline, which may come from a read error. The chain carries TRBV12-3 or TRBV12-4 and TRBJ1-2; D is uncertain. This CDR3 has 13 residues. In nucleotides, the CDR3 is TGTGCCACCAGTTTTGACAATCGCTATGGCTACACCTTC. Translation: CATSFDNRYGYTF.

Note on this clonotype: Compared with germline, one end of the junction differs, possibly owing to a read error. V is TRBV7-7 and J is TRBJ2-2; D is uncertain. The CDR3 is 13 amino acids. CDR1 is SSHAT and CDR2 is FNYEAQ in the germline V gene (reference sequence). CDR3 bases: TGTGCTAGCAGCCCGCTCCTGGGCGGGGAGCTGTTTTTT. This encodes CASSPLLGGELFF.

The chain employs TRBV7-2 and TRBJ2-1; 9 bases are a match to TRBD1. J lost 3 bases, V lost 7 bases, and 10 bases had no gene match. Germline V gene sequence: CDR1 SGHTA, CDR2 FQGNSA. CDR3 length: 16 residues. The chain's CDR3 is CASNMIQGARYNEQFF. DNA of the CDR3: TGTGCCAGCAACATGATACAGGGGGCGCGCTACAATGAGCAGTTCTTC. The entire variable domain, with the rest obtained from reference TRBV7-2 and TRBJ2-1, is as follows: GAGVSQSPSNKVTEKGKDVELRCDPISGHTALYWYRQSLGQGLEFLIYFQGNSAPDKSGLPSDRFSAERTGGSVSTLTIQRTQQEDSAVYLCASNMIQGARYNEQFFGPGTRLTVL.

This clonotype was picked up many times. The genes are TRBV20-1 and TRBJ2-5; D ambiguous. Per germline, CDR1 DFQATT and CDR2 SNEGSKA (reference sequence). The V end lost 6 bases, the J end lost 5 bases, and 16 bases lay between the germline ends. This CDR3 has 13 residues. DNA of the CDR3: TGCAGTGCCCAACAGTGGGGTGTGGAGACCCAGTACTTC. Amino acid sequence: CSAQQWGVETQYF.

This clonotype was seen a few times. This sequence joins TRBV6-1 and TRBJ1-1; D gene uncertain. Germline assignment: CDR1 MNHNS and CDR2 SASEGT. V was cut by 8 bases and J by 2 bases, with 18 bases left in between. CDR3 length equals 15 residues. The CDR3 sequence: CASRAGLGINTEAFF. Written as DNA, the CDR3 is TGTGCCAGCCGAGCTGGGCTAGGTATCAACACTGAAGCTTTCTTT.

The chain uses TRBV15 and TRBJ1-4, with TRBD1 as a possible D gene (5 bases). Trimming pared 5 bases from V and 3 bases from J, leaving 10 bases between. Germline V gene lookup returns CDR1 LNHNV and CDR2 YYDKDF (reference sequence). The CDR3 loop spans 14 amino acids. CDR3 region: CATSGGGANEKLFF. CDR3 DNA: TGTGCCACCAGCGGAGGAGGGGCTAATGAAAAACTGTTTTTT.

This clonotype occurred a few times. The CDR3, as DNA: TGCGCCAGCAGCTTGTTAGGGAAGGATGGCTACACCTTC. It is translated as CASSLLGKDGYTF. The rearrangement joins TRBV5-1 to TRBJ1-2; D is unresolved. The CDR3 runs to 13 residues. CDR1 and CDR2 from the germline V gene are SGHRS and YFSETQ. V was pared by 1 base and J by 6 bases, with 10 bases between.

V and J are TRBV4-2 and TRBJ1-1; possible D gene TRBD1, 6 bases. The V gene lost 0 bases and the J gene lost 3 bases, with 8 bases spanning the gap. The germline V gene encodes CDR1 LGHNA and CDR2 YNFKEQ. The CDR3 sequence is 14 residues long. DNA of the CDR3: TGTGCCAGCAGCCAAGAGGGGGCCTACACTGAAGCTTTCTTT. Protein: CASSQEGAYTEAFF.

The sample holds a few counts of this clonotype. The chain is built from TRBV5-5 and TRBJ2-2; D call uncertain. The germline V gene encodes CDR1 SGHKS and CDR2 YYEKEE (reference sequence). The CDR3 is 16 amino acids. V lost 0 bases and J lost 4, with 13 bases in between. This CDR3 is CASSLARAISTGELFF. CDR3 coding DNA: TGTGCCAGCAGCTTGGCACGAGCAATAAGCACCGGGGAGCTGTTTTTT.

The chain recombines TRBV7-2 with TRBJ1-4; D call uncertain. The ends were cut back, 2 bases at V and 5 bases at J, with 12 bases in the middle. The CDR3 is made up of 15 amino acids. From germline, CDR1 is SGHTA and CDR2 FQGNSA. The CDR3 loop reads CASSLSYGINEKLFF. CDR3 DNA sequence: TGTGCCAGCAGCTTATCTTACGGGATAAATGAAAAACTGTTTTTT.

This chain uses TRBV11-2 with TRBJ2-2; weak D call: TRBD2 (6 bases). V lost 2 bases to trimming and J lost 1 base, with 8 bases between them. The CDR3 is 15 residues long. Germline CDR1 is SGHAT and CDR2 is FQNNGV. The CDR3 bases are TGTGCCAGCAGCTTACTCGGGGGGAACACCGGGGAGCTGTTTTTT. Translation gives CASSLLGGNTGELFF.

V gene TRBV29-1 combines with J gene TRBJ1-2; a weak D match, TRBD1 (5 bases). Germline CDR1 and CDR2: SQVTM and ANQGSEA. Trimming took off 3 bases at V and 4 bases at J, with 9 bases between the two ends. This CDR3 has 12 residues. In nucleotides, the CDR3 is TGCAGCGTTGACGGGACGCTCTATGGCTACACCTTC. This gives the protein CSVDGTLYGYTF.

The chain combines TRBV6-1 with TRBJ1-6; 7 bases line up with TRBD1. The CDR3 totals 16 residues. CDR1 and CDR2 from the germline V gene are MNHNS and SASEGT. V shed 8 bases, J shed 0 bases, and the junction held 7 bases outside the gene matches. CDR3 loop: CASYRDSYSYNSPLHF. DNA for the CDR3: TGTGCCAGCTACCGGGACAGTTACTCCTATAATTCACCCCTCCACTTT.

This chain uses TRBV10-3 with TRBJ1-4, with D maybe TRBD1 (5 bases). V was clipped by 10 bases and J by 7 bases, with 16 bases between them. The CDR3 totals 13 residues. Germline-derived CDR1 and CDR2 are ENHRY and SYGVKD. The CDR3 sequence is CATSTAGGEKLFF. CDR3 sequence (DNA): TGTGCCACCTCGACAGCCGGGGGTGAAAAACTGTTTTTT.

This clonotype was seen at least ten times. The chain combines TRBV27 with TRBJ2-1, with TRBD1 matching 7 bases. CDR3 length equals 12 residues. The J segment lost 8 bases and the V segment lost 5 bases, leaving 3 bases of the junction unmatched. In germline, CDR1 is MNHEY, CDR2 SMNVEV (reference sequence). CDR3 nucleotides: TGTGCCAGCAGTGCGACAGGGTATGAGCAGTTCTTC. It yields the protein CASSATGYEQFF.

The chain couples TRBV4-2 to TRBJ2-3, with 11 positions matching TRBD2. This CDR3 is built from 16 residues. V trimming: 4 bases; J trimming: 5 bases; junction bases outside the gene matches: 8. Germline V gene lookup returns CDR1 LGHNA and CDR2 YNFKEQ. CDR3 sequence: CASSLISGGAVDTQYF. The CDR3 DNA reads TGTGCCAGCAGCCTAATTAGCGGGGGGGCCGTAGATACGCAGTATTTT.

The CDR3: CASRSGSDEKLFF. The CDR3 DNA sequence: TGCGCCAGCAGATCGGGGTCCGATGAAAAACTGTTTTTT. The chain couples TRBV5-1 to TRBJ1-4; no reliable D call. Germline CDR1 is SGHRS and CDR2 is YFSETQ. There are 13 residues in the CDR3. Trimming took off 5 bases at V and 6 bases at J, with 11 bases between the two ends.